This TCR beta chain was profiled in a study of blood T cell repertoires in COVID-19. Study at large: From T cells, B-cell-depleted T cells, or PBMCs came the material, which was cDNA or gDNA.

The trim removed 2 bases at V and 9 bases at J, leaving 9 bases unmatched. The CDR3 contains 15 residues. Germline CDR1 reads LGHDT; CDR2 reads YNNKEL (reference sequence). Per the authors' pipeline: Reference gene primer amplification in the assay estimated nucleated cell counts. Sequenced by immunoSEQ multiplex PCR; TCRdb stores in-frame clones only, minus some. V and J calls and clone size are those listed in that table; D and trimming were worked out from the DNA. The sample records 15,000 to 20,000 clones, around 94% being singletons. This receptor was taken from a human donor in a cohort sampled during active COVID-19. Sequencing input: peripheral blood. The rearrangement links TRBV3-1 (or the pseudogene TRBV3-2) to TRBJ2-7, with 11 bases matching TRBD2. For the CDR3, the DNA is TGTGCCAGCAGCCAACCCGGGACTAGCGGTAATGTGCAGTACTTC. Translation gives CASSQPGTSGNVQYF.